This is a list of T cell receptor beta chains from one sample in a study of T cell repertoires in cytomegalovirus infection. TCRdb re-derived calls from the reads in MiXCR, one entry per CDR3 protein. The table includes fewer than 900,000 distinct CDR3 sequences, under 35% detected once. Their target antigens are unknown. The specimen comprised cultured CD8+ T cells from PBMCs, sampled from culture after CMV antigen stimulation. These receptors were collected from a human donor in good health (CMV status not recorded). Some clones in this sample may be carry-over from other donors' samples. Each CDR3 is given without its conserved first and last residue.

v_gene,j_gene,CDR3aa
TRBV12-3/TRBV12-4,TRBJ1-5,ASNAGPGGSNQPQH
TRBV13,TRBJ2-3,ASSQQGVTDTQY
TRBV4-1,TRBJ1-5,ASSLETSNQPQH
TRBV7-2,TRBJ1-1,ASSYRESRTEAF
TRBV5-6,TRBJ1-3,ASSSNPEARNTIY
TRBV7-9,TRBJ2-5,ASSFRQIQETQY
TRBV4-2,TRBJ1-1,ASTRGTGGYMNTEAF
TRBV27,TRBJ1-2,ATYGGYGYT
TRBV7-4,TRBJ1-5,ASSQDVQTQH
TRBV19,TRBJ1-2,ASSIYAGTGEYGYT
TRBV27,TRBJ2-7,AIRTYGPYEQY
TRBV27,TRBJ2-2,ASSLGTGGSTGELF
TRBV4-2,TRBJ1-1,ASSQEREGGTEAF
TRBV20-1,TRBJ2-1,SAREGYGYNEQF
TRBV5-6,TRBJ1-5,ASSEGKYSNQPQH
TRBV7-4,TRBJ2-1,ASSLAFIQQTSQQLQF
TRBV28,TRBJ2-2,ASSLGMGTENTGELF
TRBV14,TRBJ1-1,ASSPWGLGNTEAF
TRBV7-2,TRBJ1-4,ASSLGRGADEKLF
TRBV27,TRBJ1-2,ASSSPGQGYGYT
TRBV5-4,TRBJ1-1,ASSGSRGMNTEAF
TRBV6-1,TRBJ1-1,ASSEALRVLNTEAF
TRBV6-5,TRBJ2-2,ASSNDGLTGELF
TRBV7-2,TRBJ2-5,ASSPLILGLAGGRETQY
TRBV3-1,TRBJ2-7,ASSQVRDRNYEQY
TRBV7-2,TRBJ1-2,ASSLGREGYT
TRBV6-2/TRBV6-3,TRBJ2-5,ASSYSRDREETQY
TRBV4-1,TRBJ2-7,ASSQVWQERYEQY